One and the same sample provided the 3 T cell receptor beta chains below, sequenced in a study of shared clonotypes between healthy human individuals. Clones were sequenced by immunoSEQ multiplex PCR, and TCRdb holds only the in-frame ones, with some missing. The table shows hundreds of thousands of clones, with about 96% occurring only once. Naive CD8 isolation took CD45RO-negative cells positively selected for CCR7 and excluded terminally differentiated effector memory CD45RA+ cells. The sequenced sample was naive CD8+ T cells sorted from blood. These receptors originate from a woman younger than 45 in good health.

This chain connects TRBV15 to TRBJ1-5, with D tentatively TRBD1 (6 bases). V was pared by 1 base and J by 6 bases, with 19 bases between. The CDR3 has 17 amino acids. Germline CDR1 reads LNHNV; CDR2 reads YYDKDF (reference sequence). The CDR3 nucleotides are TGTGCCACCAGCAGAGCCAAGGGGGAAGAGATGGGTCAGCCCCAGCATTTT. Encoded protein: CATSRAKGEEMGQPQHF. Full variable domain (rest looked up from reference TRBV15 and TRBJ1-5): DAMVIQNPRYQVTQFGKPVTLSCSQTLNHNVMYWYQQKSSQAPKLLFHYYDKDFNNEADTPDNFQSRRPNTSFCFLDIRSPGLGDTAMYLCATSRAKGEEMGQPQHFGDGTRLSIL.

CDR3: CASSIGGPQHF. CDR3 coding DNA: TGTGCCAGTAGTATAGGAGGGCCCCAGCATTTT. The chain links TRBV19 to TRBJ1-5, with D unclear. V was pared by 1 base and J by 9 bases, with 4 bases between. The CDR3 spans 11 residues. Germline-derived CDR1 and CDR2 are LNHDA and SQIVND (reference sequence).

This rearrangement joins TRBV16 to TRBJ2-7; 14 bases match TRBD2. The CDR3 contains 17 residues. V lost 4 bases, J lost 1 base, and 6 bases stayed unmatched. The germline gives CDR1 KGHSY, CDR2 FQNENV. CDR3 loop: CASSPTSGRAYSYEQYF. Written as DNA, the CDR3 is TGTGCCAGCAGCCCGACTAGCGGGAGGGCCTATTCCTACGAGCAGTACTTC. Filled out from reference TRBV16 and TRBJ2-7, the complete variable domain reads GEEVAQTPKHLVRGEGQKAKLYCAPIKGHSYVFWYQQVLKNEFKFLISFQNENVFDETGMPKERFSAKCLPNSPCSLEIQATKLEDSAVYFCASSPTSGRAYSYEQYFGPGTRLTVT.